The rows below give T cell receptor beta chains drawn from one sample of a study of T cells after posttransplantation cyclophosphamide. Generated by immunoSEQ multiplex PCR, the TCRdb table keeps only in-frame clones and is missing some. The data contain about 52,000 clones, approximately 94% of them singletons. The sequencing sample was made of PBMCs. Every receptor here comes from a woman younger than 45 in good health and a related stem cell transplant donor. Each CDR3 is given with its conserved first and last residue. The D gene is left open where the match is weak. Some rows have no size entry. The others give once, few or many, or a class for an expanded clone.

>TRBD2|-|TRBV6-5|TRBJ2-2
TGTGCCAGCAATCGGGGGGGGGAGAACACCGGGGAGCTGTTTTTT
CASNRGGENTGELFF
>-|-|TRBV6-5|TRBJ1-6
TGTGCCAGCTGTTTTCGTGGCAGAAATTCACCCCTCCACTTT
CASCFRGRNSPLHF
>TRBD1|-|TRBV7-9|TRBJ1-2
TGTGCCAGCAGCTTCTTGGGGGGACAGGGACGGAACTATGGCTACACCTTC
CASSFLGGQGRNYGYTF
>-|-|TRBV25-1|TRBJ1-6
TGTGCCAGCGGTACAGGGCGGTATAATTCACCCCTCCACTTT
CASGTGRYNSPLHF
>-|-|TRBV5-8|TRBJ1-5
TGTGCCAGCAGCTTGGGATCTCAGGGGAGAGGGAATCAGCCCCAGCATTTT
CASSLGSQGRGNQPQHF
>TRBD2|-|TRBV30|TRBJ2-1
TGTGCCTGGTCTCTAGCGGGGGGCAACAATGAGCAGTTCTTC
CAWSLAGGNNEQFF
>TRBD1|-|TRBV7-9|TRBJ2-7
TGTGCCAGCAGCCCTCCGGGACAGGGGTACGAGCAGTACTTC
CASSPPGQGYEQYF
>TRBD1|-|TRBV30|TRBJ1-2
TGTGCCTGGAGGCGTACAGGGGGCGGATATGGCTACACCTTC
CAWRRTGGGYGYTF
>-|-|TRBV5-4|TRBJ1-1
TGTGCCAGCAGCCCCACACCGAACACTGAAGCTTTCTTT
CASSPTPNTEAFF
>-|once|TRBV7-9|TRBJ1-2
TGTGCCAGCAGCTCAAGCAACTATGGCTACACCTTC
CASSSSNYGYTF
>-|once|TRBV28|TRBJ2-3
TGTGCCAGCAGGTGGGGTCAGGGGCGCACAGATACGCAGTATTTT
CASRWGQGRTDTQYF
>-|few|TRBV6-1|TRBJ2-2
TGTGCCAGCGACGAAGAGGCCGGGGAGCTGTTTTTT
CASDEEAGELFF
>TRBD1|-|TRBV29-1|TRBJ1-2
TGCAGCGTTGATGACAGGGGGGACTATGGCTACACCTTC
CSVDDRGDYGYTF
>TRBD1|-|TRBV19|TRBJ2-5
TGTGCCAGTAGTCGGAGAGGGGGGACAGGGGAGACCCAGTACTTC
CASSRRGGTGETQYF
>TRBD1|-|TRBV11-3|TRBJ2-2
TGTGCCAGCAGCCCCGGACAGGGGAAGGTGGGAGGGAACACCGGGGAGCTGTTTTTT
CASSPGQGKVGGNTGELFF
>-|-|TRBV2|TRBJ1-2
TGTGCCAGCGAGGAGGTGGAGATATATGGCTACACCTTC
CASEEVEIYGYTF
>-|-|TRBV6-1|TRBJ2-7
TGTGCCAGCAGTGTGAACAGCCTCTACGAGCAGTACTTC
CASSVNSLYEQYF
>-|-|TRBV18|TRBJ2-2
TGTGCCAGCTCACCCGGCAGTTTCCAACTACCGAACACCGGGGAGCTGTTTTTT
CASSPGSFQLPNTGELFF
>-|once|TRBV10-3|TRBJ1-5
TGTGCCATCAGTGAGGGCAGTCTTAGCAATCAGCCCCAGCATTTT
CAISEGSLSNQPQHF
>-|-|TRBV5-4|TRBJ1-2
TGTGCCAGCAGCTTGGCTCGACAGCAATTGAACTATGGCTACACCTTC
CASSLARQQLNYGYTF
>-|once|TRBV5-1|TRBJ1-6
TGCGCCAGCAGCTTGACGGGCGGGGCGGAATCACCCCTCCACTTT
CASSLTGGAESPLHF
>-|-|TRBV5-1|TRBJ2-5
TGCGCCAGCAGCTTGTTACAAGGGGGAGGGCAAGAGACCCAGTACTTC
CASSLLQGGGQETQYF
>TRBD2|-|TRBV2|TRBJ2-3
TGTGCCAGCAGTCCACGAAGGGGAGCGGGGTGGGTCACAGATACGCAGTATTTT
CASSPRRGAGWVTDTQYF
>TRBD1|-|TRBV30|TRBJ1-5
TGTGCCTGGAGTGTAAAGGGGGCCCTTTGGGTAAATCAGCCCCAGCATTTT
CAWSVKGALWVNQPQHF
>TRBD1|-|TRBV5-1|TRBJ1-1
TGCGCCAGCATGGGACAGGTGAACACTGAAGCTTTCTTT
CASMGQVNTEAFF
>TRBD1|-|TRBV28|TRBJ1-2
TGTGCCAGCAGAACCCCCACAGGGGGTAACTATGGCTACACCTTC
CASRTPTGGNYGYTF
>TRBD1|-|TRBV7-6|TRBJ2-3
TGTGCCAGCAGCTTAAGACAGGGTTCTTCCACAGATACGCAGTATTTT
CASSLRQGSSTDTQYF
>TRBD1|-|TRBV6-1|TRBJ1-2
TGTGCCAGCAGGACAGGGGGAGGGTATGGCTACACCTTC
CASRTGGGYGYTF